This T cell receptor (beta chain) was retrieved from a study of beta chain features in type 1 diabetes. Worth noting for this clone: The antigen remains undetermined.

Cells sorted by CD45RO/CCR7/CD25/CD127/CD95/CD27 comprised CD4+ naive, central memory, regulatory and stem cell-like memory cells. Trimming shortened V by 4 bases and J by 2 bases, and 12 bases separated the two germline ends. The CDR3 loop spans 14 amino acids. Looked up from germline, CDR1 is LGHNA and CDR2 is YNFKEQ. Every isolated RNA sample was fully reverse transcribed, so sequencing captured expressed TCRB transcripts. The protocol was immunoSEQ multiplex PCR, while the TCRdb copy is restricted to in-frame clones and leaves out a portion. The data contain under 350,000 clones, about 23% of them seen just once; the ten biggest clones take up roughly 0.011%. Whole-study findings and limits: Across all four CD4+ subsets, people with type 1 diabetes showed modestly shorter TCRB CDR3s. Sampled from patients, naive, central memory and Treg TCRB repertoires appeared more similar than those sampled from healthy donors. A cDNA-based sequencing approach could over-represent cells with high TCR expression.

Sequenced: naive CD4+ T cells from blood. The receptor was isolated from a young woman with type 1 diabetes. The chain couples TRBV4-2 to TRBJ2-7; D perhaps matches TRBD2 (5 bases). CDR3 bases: TGTGCCAGCAGCCGACCGGGATTACCCTACGAGCAGTACTTC. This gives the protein CASSRPGLPYEQYF.